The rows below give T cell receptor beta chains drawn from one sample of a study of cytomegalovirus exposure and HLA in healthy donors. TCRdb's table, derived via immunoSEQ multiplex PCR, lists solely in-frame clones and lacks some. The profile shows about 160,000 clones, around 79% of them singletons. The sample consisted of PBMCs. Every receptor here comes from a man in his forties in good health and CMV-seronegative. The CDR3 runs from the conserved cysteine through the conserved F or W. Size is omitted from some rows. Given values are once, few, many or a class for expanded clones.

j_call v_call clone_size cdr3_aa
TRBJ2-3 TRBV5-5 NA CASSLVDFTDTQYF
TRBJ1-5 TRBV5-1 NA CASSLEGQGNQPQHF
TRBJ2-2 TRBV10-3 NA CAISGGGTSGTGELFF
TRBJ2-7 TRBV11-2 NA CASRRQGESEQYF
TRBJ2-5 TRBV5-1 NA CASSLDGGGVGETQYF
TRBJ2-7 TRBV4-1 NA CASSQDPTSGRAEDEQYF
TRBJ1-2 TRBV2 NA CASSEPLTASNYGYTF
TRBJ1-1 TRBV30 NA CAWSTGGWTDTEAFF
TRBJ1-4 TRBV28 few CASSIGEAGTNEKLFF
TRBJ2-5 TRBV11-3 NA CASSFAGARETQYF
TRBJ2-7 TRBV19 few CASSMGPTGGHYEQYF
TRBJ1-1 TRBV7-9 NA CASSPSRDSEAFF
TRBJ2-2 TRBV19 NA CASNRATETGELFF
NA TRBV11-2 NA CASSSDRPYEQYF
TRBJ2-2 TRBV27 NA CASSSSGELFF
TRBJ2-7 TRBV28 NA CASSITSGYSYEQYF
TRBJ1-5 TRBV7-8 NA CASSLGQGINQPQHF
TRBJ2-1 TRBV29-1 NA CSVTPWDRGNEQFF
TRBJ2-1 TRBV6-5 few CASSYLLVSSYNEQFF
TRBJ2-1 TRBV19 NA CASSSSLAGLNEQFF
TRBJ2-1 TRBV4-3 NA CASSQGDRSSYNEQFF
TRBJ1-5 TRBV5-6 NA CASSLVLGQGDNQPQHF
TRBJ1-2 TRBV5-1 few CASSLEFGDSNYGYTF
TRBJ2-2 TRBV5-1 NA CASRGGLNTGELFF
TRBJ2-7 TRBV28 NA CASSSPGVQGTYEQYF
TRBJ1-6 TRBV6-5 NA CASRGQGDSPLHF
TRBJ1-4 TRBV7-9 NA CASSHGQGTNEKLFF
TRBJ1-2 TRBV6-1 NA CASSGGRAILGDYGYTF